One sample yielded the 2 T cell receptor beta chains listed below, sequenced in a study of blood T cell repertoires in COVID-19. The assay was immunoSEQ multiplex PCR, and TCRdb's table has in-frame clones only and misses some. The sample lists around 250,000 clones; 70% to 90% were seen once. The sequenced sample was peripheral blood. The receptor source for this set is a man between 60 and 75 years old with acute or convalescent COVID-19.

The chain uses TRBV6-5 and TRBJ1-5; D is perhaps TRBD1 (6 bases). Trimming removed 10 bases from V and 6 bases from J, with 22 bases in between. Germline assignment: CDR1 MNHEY and CDR2 SVGAGI. The CDR3 is 15 residues long. This CDR3 reads CATPSDRSGGQPQHF. DNA for the CDR3: TGTGCCACCCCATCAGACAGGTCGGGCGGTCAGCCCCAGCATTTT.

The chain recombines TRBV4-1 with TRBJ2-1; 12 positions match TRBD2. J lost 5 bases, V lost 4 bases, and 6 bases had no gene match. The V gene's germline CDR1 is MGHRA and CDR2 YSYEKL. This CDR3 has 16 amino acids. The CDR3 DNA follows: TGCGCCAGCAGCCCATACGGACTAGCGGGAAACAATGAGCAGTTCTTC. It yields the protein CASSPYGLAGNNEQFF.